This is a list of T cell receptor beta chains from one sample in a study of cytomegalovirus exposure and HLA in healthy donors. Only in-frame clones appear in the TCRdb table, and some are missing; sequencing was by immunoSEQ multiplex PCR. Of under 200,000 clones listed, 78% were seen once; the top ten hold 11% to 15%. The sequencing input was PBMCs. Receptor source: a woman aged 25 to 39 in good health and CMV-seropositive. Each CDR3 is given with its conserved first and last residue. The order of the fields is J gene, V gene, clone size, CDR3 protein. Size is stated for part of the rows, as once, few or many counts, or as a class when the clone is expanded.

j_gene: TRBJ2-7
v_gene: TRBV7-2
abundance: .
CDR3aa: CASSFGLAGVYEQYF

j_gene: TRBJ2-7
v_gene: TRBV28
abundance: .
CDR3aa: CASSFSSGRRNEQYF

j_gene: TRBJ2-7
v_gene: TRBV28
abundance: few
CDR3aa: CASSLSPAAYEQYF

j_gene: TRBJ1-1
v_gene: TRBV19
abundance: .
CDR3aa: CASRQTGVGNTEAFF

j_gene: TRBJ2-3
v_gene: TRBV9
abundance: once
CDR3aa: CASSVNGGRDTQYF

j_gene: TRBJ2-5
v_gene: TRBV4-1
abundance: .
CDR3aa: CASSSSGGTQETQYF

j_gene: TRBJ2-2
v_gene: TRBV6-5
abundance: .
CDR3aa: CASSYGFSGELFF

j_gene: TRBJ1-4
v_gene: TRBV28
abundance: .
CDR3aa: CASKWDRGPNEKLFF

j_gene: TRBJ2-1
v_gene: TRBV19
abundance: .
CDR3aa: CASAMLTNNEQFF

j_gene: TRBJ2-3
v_gene: TRBV30
abundance: .
CDR3aa: CAWSVRGGGSRNTQYF

j_gene: TRBJ1-6
v_gene: TRBV5-1
abundance: .
CDR3aa: CASSLAPSGMGSPLHF

j_gene: TRBJ2-7
v_gene: TRBV5-1
abundance: once
CDR3aa: CASSLDTRSYEQYF

j_gene: TRBJ2-5
v_gene: TRBV6-4
abundance: once
CDR3aa: CASKPQPGDQSQETQYF

j_gene: TRBJ2-3
v_gene: TRBV19
abundance: few
CDR3aa: CASSIGGQEDTQYF

j_gene: TRBJ2-7
v_gene: TRBV29-1
abundance: .
CDR3aa: CSVLLAGVYEQYF

j_gene: TRBJ2-1
v_gene: TRBV6-6
abundance: .
CDR3aa: CASQITGQGRNEQFF

j_gene: TRBJ2-3
v_gene: TRBV2
abundance: .
CDR3aa: CASAIAGDTQYF

j_gene: TRBJ1-5
v_gene: TRBV6-6
abundance: .
CDR3aa: CASSSGQRNQPQHF

j_gene: TRBJ2-3
v_gene: TRBV15
abundance: .
CDR3aa: CATSRDRAGGGTQYF

j_gene: TRBJ1-5
v_gene: TRBV18
abundance: .
CDR3aa: CASSTGNQPQHF

j_gene: TRBJ2-3
v_gene: TRBV2
abundance: .
CDR3aa: CAGGLAGPSDTQYF

j_gene: TRBJ1-4
v_gene: TRBV6-1
abundance: many
CDR3aa: CASIPGSTTNEKLFF

j_gene: TRBJ2-1
v_gene: TRBV5-4
abundance: once
CDR3aa: CASSLGGVQFF

j_gene: TRBJ2-7
v_gene: TRBV19
abundance: .
CDR3aa: CATSRGGYEQYF

j_gene: TRBJ1-5
v_gene: TRBV19
abundance: .
CDR3aa: CASSIRTGGNQPQHF

j_gene: TRBJ2-7
v_gene: TRBV13
abundance: .
CDR3aa: CASSPSGLAGRPYEQYF

j_gene: TRBJ1-1
v_gene: TRBV30
abundance: .
CDR3aa: CAWSQPDQGTNTEAFF

j_gene: TRBJ2-3
v_gene: TRBV7-2
abundance: .
CDR3aa: CASSPDSTVQDTQYF

j_gene: TRBJ1-3
v_gene: TRBV5-4
abundance: .
CDR3aa: CASSLGGFRSGNTIYF

j_gene: TRBJ2-4
v_gene: TRBV5-1
abundance: .
CDR3aa: CASSFRRQGWNIQYF

j_gene: TRBJ1-4
v_gene: TRBV2
abundance: .
CDR3aa: CASRHRTGYTYNEKLFF

j_gene: TRBJ1-6
v_gene: TRBV19
abundance: few
CDR3aa: CASSIDHRVYNSPLHF

j_gene: TRBJ2-7
v_gene: TRBV19
abundance: .
CDR3aa: CASSIGTERSYEQYF

j_gene: TRBJ2-3
v_gene: TRBV2
abundance: once
CDR3aa: CASGSNKLAGSTDTQYF

j_gene: TRBJ2-7
v_gene: TRBV5-1
abundance: .
CDR3aa: CASSGGTGTKAYEQYF

j_gene: TRBJ1-2
v_gene: TRBV19
abundance: .
CDR3aa: CASSTGQEYGYTF

j_gene: TRBJ2-7
v_gene: TRBV2
abundance: .
CDR3aa: CASSVTGGPSDEQYF

j_gene: TRBJ1-5
v_gene: TRBV2
abundance: once
CDR3aa: CASRKTLGRNQPQHF

j_gene: TRBJ1-4
v_gene: TRBV9
abundance: .
CDR3aa: CASSPPGAGVEKLFF

j_gene: TRBJ1-1
v_gene: TRBV19
abundance: .
CDR3aa: CASSPGGWNTEAFF

j_gene: .
v_gene: TRBV15
abundance: .
CDR3aa: CATSRDRRSSYEQYF

j_gene: TRBJ2-2
v_gene: TRBV4-2
abundance: few
CDR3aa: CASSQDLEGATGELFF